The subject of this entry is one T cell receptor (beta chain). The specificity of this receptor is unknown. No quality values exist for individual bases; no much larger clone is one base distant. In total, roughly 670 healthy bone marrow donors made up the cohort. All cohort members were sampled while nominally healthy, although unrecorded immune exposures were likely present. The donor was CMV seronegative and was included in the group of hundreds of seronegative cohort members. A peripheral blood sample was collected from each donor, and TCR beta sequencing was performed on peripheral blood mononuclear cells. Genomic DNA was extracted from the blood cell samples with the Qiagen DNeasy Blood Extraction Kit. This sample stems from a study of cytomegalovirus exposure and HLA in healthy donors (dated by TCRdb to 2017 to 2019). Some background on the complete study: According to an earlier analysis of 587 of the donors, about 170 million T cells yielded roughly 110 million unique TCR beta sequences and 276 Gb of sequence data. An early release covering roughly 640 HLA-typed donors comprised 250 to 350 gigabases of sequencing data and around 80 million unique TCR sequences. Of the 350 to 450 genotyped donors, around 81% fell in the genetic ancestry cluster associated with self-reported Caucasian donors. The aim of the study was to test whether cataloging public T cell receptors could identify signatures of past pathogen exposure. The study used immunosequencing to profile the T cell repertoires of several hundred subjects and linked those repertoires to cytomegalovirus serostatus. In addition to the first cohort of hundreds of subjects, a separate validation cohort of 120 different subjects was used. To predict cytomegalovirus infection status, the study brought together high-throughput TCR immunosequencing, statistical association of individual TCRs with disease status, and machine learning. A later analysis re-examined previously published TCR beta repertoires from just over 650 donors and added high-resolution HLA genotyping to investigate patterns of TCR occurrence. Rather than drawing on any new phenotypic data, the later analysis identified candidate immune exposures from TCR beta sequences and the way those sequences occurred across donors. To decide whether each TCR beta V gene segment behaved as functional or pseudogenic, an earlier analysis of 587 of the donors relied on high-throughput TCR beta sequencing. Alongside the repertoire data, information on donor age, sex, ethnicity and CMV serostatus was compiled. A later genetic analysis used genome-wide SNP genotypes for about 65% of the 666 donors, treating that subset as a discovery cohort. All discovery cohort repertoires had been generated on a single sequencing platform. HLA typing covered class I and class II loci at four-digit resolution. The number of donors typed differed by locus, with about 629-640 for A, B, C, DRB1 and DQB1, more than 500 for DQA1, under 610 for DPA1, and 472 for DPB1. Because of strong linkage in the cohort, roughly five DR-DQ haplotypes were treated as single units for association and clustering. Among under 450 genotyped donors of the cohort, an average of approximately 250,000 unique TCR beta nucleotide sequences were sequenced per donor, around 18% of them non-productive.

The germline V end is reduced by 0 bases and the J end by 5 bases; junction bases left unmatched: 7. CDR1 and CDR2 are drawn from the germline V gene: MNHEY, SVGAGI. The CDR3, cysteine through phenylalanine, is 15 amino acids long. Just the 45-base CDR3 DNA is kept, in frame starting at base 1. Library preparation was by the immunoSEQ multiplex PCR assay. The multiplex PCR relied on a mix of 60 forward primers for TCR Vbeta segments and 13 reverse primers for TCR Jbeta segments. The CDR3 region of rearranged TCR beta genes was amplified from genomic DNA by a multiplex PCR assay. The amplified TCR beta libraries were sequenced on the Illumina HiSeq System as 87-base-pair reads. The original methods were these. Across the 500 to 850 repertoires, a later analysis counted 80 million or so unique TCR beta chains, about 10 million of which were shared by at least two donors. Raw reads were error-corrected and collapsed into unique sequences by a nearest-neighbor algorithm in which closely related sequences were merged to remove PCR and sequencing errors. CDR3 sequences were aligned to IMGT reference sequences to assign V, D and J gene segments. Each retained sequence needed at least a six-nucleotide match to both a V gene segment and a J gene segment. A rearrangement counted as productive if the CDR3 had no stop codons and remained in frame with V and J, and every other rearrangement counted as non-productive. Following IMGT convention, CDR3 was defined as the stretch from the second conserved V-encoded cysteine to the conserved J-encoded phenylalanine. In an earlier analysis of roughly 610 of the donors, sequences lacking an unambiguous match to a single V gene segment were excluded. In an earlier analysis of 587 of the donors, V segments were called functional above 56.7% productive rearrangements and were called segregating when the between-donor standard deviation exceeded 5%. A statistical classification framework was built to diagnose cytomegalovirus status from the catalog of TCR beta chain sequences. V and J gene assignment, in a later analysis, came from comparing TCR nucleotide sequences with IMGT/GENE-DB human TR gene sequences. The TCRdist pipeline was used in a later analysis to assign CDR3 sequences and most-parsimonious VDJ recombination scenarios. A later analysis defined each TCR beta chain by its CDR3 amino acid sequence plus V-gene family, and excluded reads lacking a unique V-gene family. In a later analysis, fewer than 650 highly shared, low-generation-probability nucleotide sequences were removed to address suspected cross-contamination and a sequencing artifact. A later analysis calculated a clonal expansion index for each public chain from normalized within-repertoire ranks of inferred template counts. In a later analysis, generation probabilities were computed using a VDJ recombination model fitted to out-of-frame rearrangements, and the results were checked against IGoR. A later analysis scored TCR-TCR, TCR-HLA and TCR-CMV co-occurrence with hypergeometric tests, applying a repertoire-size bias correction to TCR pairs. False discovery rates were estimated in a later analysis by permuting HLA or CMV assignments 20 times. A later analysis grouped co-occurring TCRs with DBSCAN, adding TCRdist sequence similarity when clustering within HLA-allele-positive subsets. Repertoires with fewer than 30,000 or more than 120,000 public chains, plus five repertoires with anomalous nucleotide sharing, were excluded from co-occurrence clustering. Entries here come from immuneACCESS through TCRdb and include only in-frame sequences with V and J called. Some clones fail to appear in such tables; in the studies checked, an unresolved V gene covers under half of the shortfall, and the cause of the remainder is unknown. The V and J calls and clone size come from that table; D and trimming were worked out from the DNA. This sample comprises 190,000 or so clones, roughly 78% of them detected only once. The top ten clonotypes cover 0.6% to 0.7% of the sample.

Points the paper makes about the study in general: Correlated functional status among segregating V segments might be attributable to linkage disequilibrium, but an unknown experimental factor could not be ruled out. This cohort had only TCR beta chains sequenced, and the lack of alpha or paired-chain data limited which features could be detected. An association between a missense DCLRE1C variant and V-gene and J-gene trimming of TCR beta chains was found in a later genetic analysis and replicated in an independent cohort. A few of the identified cytomegalovirus-associated TCR beta chains were confirmed in vitro to be specific for cytomegalovirus antigens. In a later genetic analysis, fewer N-insertions in productive TCRs were reported among donors in an Asian-associated ancestry cluster than the approximately 630-donor mean. When HLA alleles, especially DR and DQ, strongly co-occurred, attributing TCR associations to individual alleles was difficult. At a false discovery rate of 0.05, a later analysis linked around 17,000 TCR beta sequences to specific HLA alleles. The earlier analysis of fewer than 750 of the donors excluded 15 to 20 rarely observed V segments, including chromosome 9 orphons, because counts were too low. Some IMGT-functional V segments, including TRBV6-2 and TRBV6-3, could not be told apart with the 87-base-pair reads, so those segments were excluded. The authors suggested that the approach could potentially be extended to other disease states and immunological phenotypes. In a later analysis, HLA-associated TCR beta chains were found to be more clonally expanded and to have lower generation probabilities than equally common non-associated chains. A group of highly shared sequence variants was considered likely to be a technical artifact of the sequencing pipeline. HLA typing was unavailable for some donors at each locus, so association tests used only the typed subset. For the cohort, immune exposure information was limited to CMV serostatus. Most TCR sequences were seen in very few donors, while some public TCRs were found in many individuals. Broadly in line with IMGT annotations, most TCR beta V segments showed up in productive rearrangements about 87% or about 30% of the time in an earlier analysis of 587 of the donors. A later analysis found that most CMV-associated TCR beta chains appeared HLA-restricted, with HLA associations seemingly driven largely by CMV exposure. The study listed 150 to 200 TCR beta chains as associated with cytomegalovirus. A further reported finding was that TCR beta sequences accurately predicted the HLA-A and HLA-B alleles for most subjects in the first cohort. A later analysis found that TCR association rates varied across HLA loci, with DRB1 alleles showing the most associated TCRs and HLA-C alleles the fewest. Cytomegalovirus status was reported to be diagnosed by the classifier with high specificity and sensitivity in both the original and validation cohorts. Presence/absence analyses assumed roughly uniform sequencing depth across donors, an assumption that may not hold. A later analysis reported that several top co-occurrence clusters appeared linked to parvovirus B19, influenza, CMV and Epstein-Barr virus.

The sequence is built from TRBV6-5 and TRBJ2-7; 7 bases in the middle match TRBD2. Specimen: PBMCs. This TCR was recovered from a boy aged 5-17 years in good health and CMV-seronegative. In nucleotides, the sequence is TGTGCCAGCAGTTACTCCGTCTGGGGGGGGGACGAGCAGTACTTC. The encoded protein is CASSYSVWGGDEQYF.